The 26 T cell receptor beta chains listed next were all sequenced from one sample in a study of blood T cell repertoires in COVID-19. The method was immunoSEQ multiplex PCR; TCRdb's version includes in-frame clones alone and lacks a portion of them. Here the sample spans roughly 86,000 clones, roughly 88% being singletons. Sequencing was performed on peripheral blood. Receptors were obtained from a woman over 75 with COVID-19, enrolled during active disease.

The chain combines TRBV7-6 with TRBJ2-7; 7 positions agree with TRBD1. Trimming removed 5 bases from V and 12 bases from J; junction bases left unmatched: 7. The CDR3 runs 11 residues. From germline, CDR1 is SGHVS and CDR2 FNYEAQ. For the CDR3, the DNA is TGTGCCAGCAGCGTACAGGGGAGTATGTACTTC. This codes for CASSVQGSMYF.

This sequence joins TRBV4-3 and TRBJ1-6; 9 bases are shared with TRBD1. The CDR3 runs to 15 residues. V trimming: 4 bases; J trimming: 9 bases; junction bases outside the gene matches: 7. CDR1 is LGHNA and CDR2 is YSLEER in the germline V gene. As DNA, the CDR3 is TGCGCCAGCAGCCCTTCCGGGACAGGGATTTCACCCCTCCACTTT. As protein: CASSPSGTGISPLHF.

This sequence joins TRBV18 and TRBJ2-3; possibly TRBD1 for D (6 bases). V was cut by 3 bases and J by 0 bases, with 13 bases left in between. Looked up from germline, CDR1 is KGHSH and CDR2 is LQKENI. This CDR3 is built from 16 residues. CDR3 in DNA: TGTGCCAGCTCACCTGTACAGGGCTGGAGCACAGATACGCAGTATTTT. Translated: CASSPVQGWSTDTQYF.

The chain uses TRBV6-1 and TRBJ2-2; the D is unclear. Germline V gene data show CDR1 as MNHNS and CDR2 as SASEGT. CDR3 size: 15 residues. Trimming shortened V by 3 bases and J by 6 bases, and 14 bases separated the two germline ends. The CDR3 DNA sequence: TGTGCCAGCAGTGAGGTGTCCGGTCCGCCCGGGGAGCTGTTTTTT. This gives the protein CASSEVSGPPGELFF.

The chain couples TRBV28 to TRBJ1-2; 10 nucleotides match TRBD1. Germline V gene lookup returns CDR1 MDHEN and CDR2 SYDVKM. V dropped 4 bases and J dropped 4; count of bases not matched to a gene: 9. The CDR3 is 16 residues long. The CDR3 nucleotides read TGTGCCAGCAGTTCCCCTGGGGGACAGGGGCCCTATGGCTACACCTTC. Amino acid sequence: CASSSPGGQGPYGYTF.

The rearrangement links TRBV4-1 to TRBJ2-6; 7 bases match TRBD2. The junction had 20 bases not matched to a gene; V was cut back by 3 bases and J by 0 bases. Germline V gene lookup returns CDR1 MGHRA and CDR2 YSYEKL. There are 22 residues in the CDR3. The CDR3 DNA reads TGCGCCAGCAGCCAGGGTCGGCCCGGTGGCGGGCGGGGGATCTCTGGGGCCAACGTCCTGACTTTC. It is translated as CASSQGRPGGGRGISGANVLTF.

The CDR3 here is CASSRGQVYEQYF. The CDR3 DNA follows: TGTGCCAGCAGTAGAGGACAAGTCTACGAGCAGTACTTC. The chain recombines TRBV12-3 or TRBV12-4 with TRBJ2-7; a possible D gene is TRBD1 (5 bases). Trimming shortened V by 5 bases and J by 3 bases, and 11 bases separated the two germline ends. The CDR3 totals 13 residues.

J is TRBJ2-2 and V is TRBV27; tentatively, D is TRBD2 (6 bases). Trimming cost V 3 bases and J 4 bases, with 12 bases left between them. The CDR3 loop spans 15 amino acids. Germline V gives CDR1 MNHEY, CDR2 SMNVEV (reference sequence). The CDR3 protein is CASSLGLWGTGELFF. In DNA, the CDR3 is TGTGCCAGCAGTTTGGGACTCTGGGGCACCGGGGAGCTGTTTTTT.

The gene calls are TRBV3-1 (or the pseudogene TRBV3-2) and TRBJ2-5, with D maybe TRBD1 (5 bases). V dropped 1 base and J dropped 1 base, with 13 bases sitting between them. Germline V gene data show CDR1 as LGHDT and CDR2 as YNNKEL (reference sequence). CDR3 size: 16 residues. CDR3 sequence: CASSQVIGASQETQYF. The DNA of the CDR3 is TGTGCCAGCAGCCAAGTAATAGGGGCCAGCCAAGAGACCCAGTACTTC.

The chain has TRBV19 and TRBJ1-5; TRBD1 agrees at 7 bases. Germline V lookup: CDR1 LNHDA, CDR2 SQIVND (reference sequence). The CDR3 is 15 residues long. J lost 7 bases, V lost 3 bases, and 9 bases had no gene match. The CDR3 DNA is TGTGCCAGTAGTATCAGACAGGGACGGAACCAGCCCCAGCATTTT. This translates into CASSIRQGRNQPQHF.

V is TRBV2 and J is TRBJ2-3, with D tentatively TRBD2 (5 bases). Trimming pared 8 bases from V and 2 bases from J, leaving 8 bases between. This CDR3 comprises 12 residues. Germline CDR1 reads SNHLY; CDR2 reads FYNNEI. DNA for the CDR3: TGTGCCAGCGGAGGTGCCACAGATACGCAGTATTTT. This sequence encodes CASGGATDTQYF. The variable domain in full, completed from reference TRBV2 and TRBJ2-3, reads EPEVTQTPSHQVTQMGQEVILRCVPISNHLYFYWYRQILGQKVEFLVSFYNNEISEKSEIFDDQFSVERPDGSNFTLKIRSTKLEDSAMYFCASGGATDTQYFGPGTRLTVL.

The gene calls are TRBV20-1 and TRBJ1-2, with 10 positions matching TRBD1. The V and J ends lost 4 bases and 4 bases, in that order; junction bases with no gene match: 6. The CDR3 runs to 14 residues. Germline CDR1 DFQATT, CDR2 SNEGSKA (reference sequence). The CDR3: CSATDRGPSYGYTF. CDR3 nucleotides: TGCAGTGCTACTGACAGGGGGCCTAGCTATGGCTACACCTTC.

This chain connects TRBV10-1 to TRBJ2-2, with TRBD2 identical over 9 bases. The J segment lost 4 bases and the V segment lost 8 bases, leaving 11 bases of the junction unmatched. The CDR3 runs 16 residues. CDR1 is WNHNN and CDR2 is SYGVQD in the germline V gene (reference sequence). As DNA, the CDR3 is TGCGCCAGCCCAGGGGCGGGAGGGCCTTGCACCGGGGAGCTGTTTTTT. Its protein is CASPGAGGPCTGELFF.

CDR3 sequence reads: CASSLADSPRQPQHF. The CDR3 DNA sequence: TGTGCCAGCTCACTCGCGGACAGTCCTCGACAGCCCCAGCATTTT. The chain couples TRBV18 to TRBJ1-5, with a possible D match to TRBD1 (6 bases). Trimming shortened V by 4 bases and J by 7 bases, and 17 bases separated the two germline ends. CDR3 length: 15 amino acids. Germline lookup yields CDR1 KGHSH and CDR2 LQKENI.

This rearrangement joins TRBV11-1 to TRBJ2-7, with TRBD2 matching 8 bases. Trimming took 5 bases from V and 5 from J; bases not matched to a gene: 14. This CDR3 has 16 amino acids. Germline V gene sequence: CDR1 SGHAT, CDR2 FQDESV (reference sequence). In DNA form, the CDR3 reads TGTGCCAGCAGCACGTTCCCCGGGACTAGTAGGCACGAGCAGTACTTC. Protein sequence: CASSTFPGTSRHEQYF.

The chain is built from TRBV7-2 and TRBJ1-3; no definite D call. Trimming took 1 base from V and 4 from J, leaving 8 bases between them. Germline lookup yields CDR1 SGHTA and CDR2 FQGNSA. The CDR3 is 14 amino acids. CDR3 in DNA: TGTGCCAGCAGCTTAGGTTCACTCGGAAACACCATATATTTT. Protein product: CASSLGSLGNTIYF.

The chain employs TRBV6-5 and TRBJ1-6; no definite D call. Germline CDR1 and CDR2: MNHEY and SVGAGI. The V end was cut by 8 bases, the J end by 2 bases, with 7 bases between. CDR3 length: 13 amino acids. CDR3 amino acids: CASLNTYNSPLHF. For the CDR3, the DNA is TGTGCCAGCCTGAACACCTATAATTCACCCCTCCACTTT.

This clone was picked up a small number of times. The CDR3 coding sequence is TGTGCCAGCAGCCGGCATCGGGGGGCCACAGATACGCAGTATTTT. Its translation: CASSRHRGATDTQYF. The chain is built from TRBV3-1 (or the pseudogene TRBV3-2) and TRBJ2-3, with a weak D call TRBD2 (7 bases). Germline CDR1 reads LGHDT; CDR2 reads YNNKEL (reference sequence). The CDR3 has 15 amino acids. V was pared by 4 bases and J by 2 bases, with 13 bases between.

CDR3 coding DNA: TGTGCCTGGAGTGTAGGGACAGATCAGCCCCAGCATTTT. Translation gives CAWSVGTDQPQHF. The rearrangement joins TRBV30 to TRBJ1-5, with 7 bases aligning to TRBD1. CDR1 GTSNPN and CDR2 SVGIG come from the germline V gene (reference sequence). J lost 5 bases, V lost 0 bases, and 1 base had no gene match. The length of the CDR3 is 13 residues.

The chain uses TRBV29-1 and TRBJ2-3; D remains unclear. Germline CDR1 is SQVTM and CDR2 is ANQGSEA. The CDR3 loop spans 10 amino acids. V dropped 8 bases and J dropped 2 bases, with 5 bases sitting between them. In DNA form, the CDR3 reads TGCAGCTCCTACACAGATACGCAGTATTTT. Translation: CSSYTDTQYF.

The chain carries TRBV28 and TRBJ2-1; TRBD2 matches 9 bases. V was clipped by 2 bases and J by 4 bases; unmatched bases: 6. There are 16 residues in the CDR3. Germline V lookup: CDR1 MDHEN, CDR2 SYDVKM. The CDR3 sequence is CASSLIAGEGYNEQFF. The CDR3 DNA follows: TGTGCCAGCAGTTTAATAGCGGGAGAGGGTTACAATGAGCAGTTCTTC.

This chain joins TRBV5-1 and TRBJ2-1; possible D gene TRBD1, 6 bases. In germline, CDR1 is SGHRS, CDR2 YFSETQ. V lost 0 bases, J lost 5 bases, and 9 bases lay in between. This CDR3 has 14 amino acids. The CDR3 region is CASSLVGADNEQFF. The CDR3 DNA sequence: TGCGCCAGCAGCTTGGTGGGGGCGGACAATGAGCAGTTCTTC. Combining the CDR3 with reference TRBV5-1 and TRBJ2-1 gives the whole variable domain KAGVTQTPRYLIKTRGQQVTLSCSPISGHRSVSWYQQTPGQGLQFLFEYFSETQRNKGNFPGRFSGRQFSNSRSEMNVSTLELGDSALYLCASSLVGADNEQFFGPGTRLTVL.

The chain couples TRBV6-4 to TRBJ1-1; a weak D match, TRBD1 (5 bases). The germline gives CDR1 MRHNA, CDR2 SNTAGT. CDR3 length: 13 residues. V dropped 2 bases and J dropped 4 bases, with 8 bases sitting between them. The CDR3 region has the DNA TGTGCCAGCAGTGACCGGGGGGGCACTGAAGCTTTCTTT. Protein product: CASSDRGGTEAFF.

The CDR3 loop reads CASSLGGSETQYF. The CDR3 nucleotides read TGTGCCAGCAGCCTAGGGGGTTCGGAGACCCAGTACTTC. The chain employs TRBV27 and TRBJ2-5, with a possible D match to TRBD1 (6 bases). The CDR3 is 13 amino acids. Germline assignment: CDR1 MNHEY and CDR2 SMNVEV (reference sequence). V was trimmed by 6 bases and J by 5 bases, leaving 13 bases between them.

This chain connects TRBV15 to TRBJ2-7; possibly TRBD1 for D (6 bases). Trimming took off 2 bases at V and 2 bases at J, with 16 bases between the two ends. From germline, CDR1 is LNHNV and CDR2 YYDKDF (reference sequence). The CDR3 is 16 residues long. The CDR3 loop reads CATSRPSGTPPYEQYF. In DNA form, the CDR3 reads TGTGCCACCAGCAGACCAAGTGGGACACCGCCCTACGAGCAGTACTTC.

The V call is TRBV9, the J call TRBJ1-1, with TRBD1 as a possible D gene (5 bases). V lost 3 bases to trimming and J lost 1 base, with 10 bases between them. Germline V lookup: CDR1 SGDLS, CDR2 YYNGEE. CDR3 length: 14 residues. The CDR3 loop reads CASSAMGGNTEAFF. DNA for the CDR3: TGTGCCAGCAGCGCCATGGGGGGGAACACTGAAGCTTTCTTT.